This passage covers 8 T cell receptor beta chains from one sample sequenced in a study of shared clonotypes between healthy human individuals. Clones were read by immunoSEQ multiplex PCR, and TCRdb kept only the in-frame ones, dropping some. The table includes some 740,000 clones, over 90% detected once. Naive-designated CD8 cells lacked CD45RO, were positively enriched for CCR7, and omitted terminally differentiated effector memory CD45RA+ cells. What was sequenced was naive CD8+ T cells sorted from blood. These receptor sequences come from a man younger than 40 in good health.

The V gene is TRBV28, the J gene TRBJ2-7, with 9 bases that match TRBD1. V shed 4 bases and J 6 bases; nucleotides not matched to a gene: 10. CDR3 length: 15 amino acids. Germline loops: CDR1 MDHEN, CDR2 SYDVKM. CDR3 sequence: CASSYSGTGGLEQYF. DNA for the CDR3: TGTGCCAGCAGTTATAGCGGTACAGGGGGCCTCGAGCAGTACTTC. The variable domain in full, with the rest retrieved from reference TRBV28 and TRBJ2-7, is DVKVTQSSRYLVKRTGEKVFLECVQDMDHENMFWYRQDPGLGLRLIYFSYDVKMKEKGDIPEGYSVSREKKERFSLILESASTNQTSMYLCASSYSGTGGLEQYFGPGTRLTVT.

The chain carries TRBV10-2 and TRBJ2-6; 7 bases align to TRBD1. CDR1 is WSHSY, CDR2 SAAADI, per germline. The CDR3 loop spans 20 amino acids. J lost 0 bases, V lost 2 bases, and 13 bases had no gene match. CDR3 protein: CASSEEGQLSYRSGANVLTF. As DNA, the CDR3 is TGCGCCAGCAGTGAGGAGGGACAGTTATCCTATCGCTCTGGGGCCAACGTCCTGACTTTC.

The rearrangement uses TRBV10-2 and TRBJ2-7; 13 nucleotides align to TRBD2. Germline V gene lookup returns CDR1 WSHSY and CDR2 SAAADI. Trimming removed 10 bases from V and 0 bases from J; junction bases left unmatched: 9. This CDR3 comprises 16 residues. The CDR3 is CATRGTSGKSSYEQYF. CDR3 DNA: TGCGCCACCCGCGGGACTAGCGGGAAGAGCTCCTACGAGCAGTACTTC.

As regards this clone: At the DNA level, this CDR3 is encoded by other sequences in the same sample as well. V is TRBV7-2 and J is TRBJ2-2, with unresolved D. This CDR3 spans 13 amino acids. V lost 1 base, J lost 3 bases, and 3 bases lay in between. Germline V lookup: CDR1 SGHTA, CDR2 FQGNSA. The CDR3 spells CASSLVHTGELFF. In nucleotides, the CDR3 is TGTGCCAGCAGCTTAGTTCACACCGGGGAGCTGTTTTTT.

The CDR3 sequence is CASSQTGATQYF. CDR3 bases: TGTGCCAGCAGCCAGACAGGGGCTACGCAGTATTTT. The chain is built from TRBV5-6 and TRBJ2-3; 8 bases line up with TRBD1. CDR1 is SGHDT, CDR2 YYEEEE, per germline. This CDR3 region has 12 residues. Germline trimming cut 4 bases from V and 8 bases from J; bases unmatched to any gene: 3.

The chain joins TRBV23-1 to TRBJ2-7; maybe TRBD1 (5 bases). TRBV23-1 is labeled an ORF, and its function is uncertain. The CDR3 spans 15 residues. V was shortened by 0 bases and J by 4 bases, with 13 bases between the two germline ends. The DNA of the CDR3 is TGCGCCAGCAGTCAATCGGGGCCCTTGAAGTACGAGCAGTACTTC. Protein product: CASSQSGPLKYEQYF.

The CDR3 DNA follows: TGTGCCAGCAGCCGCGACCGTGACCAAGAGACCCAGTACTTC. Translation gives CASSRDRDQETQYF. The genes are TRBV7-9 and TRBJ2-5; D is unclear. Germline assignment: CDR1 SEHNR and CDR2 FQNEAQ (reference sequence). V gave up 5 bases and J gave up 0 bases, with 10 bases separating them. This CDR3 has 14 amino acids.

A remark on this clone: Other DNA sequences in the sample encode the same CDR3. The chain recombines TRBV13 with TRBJ2-2; 7 bases line up with TRBD2. With V trimmed by 3 bases and J by 5 bases, 0 bases remained unmatched. Germline assignment: CDR1 PRHDT and CDR2 FYEKMQ (reference sequence). The CDR3 runs 13 residues. Here the CDR3 DNA reads TGTGCCAGCAGCTTTAGCGGGACCGGGGAGCTGTTTTTT. It codes for CASSFSGTGELFF.